The present T cell receptor (beta chain) was sequenced within a study of T-cell memory formation after mild COVID-19. Only a few counts were recorded for this clonotype. V gave up 6 bases and J gave up 3 bases, with 6 bases separating them. Germline V gene sequence: CDR1 SGHTA, CDR2 FQGNSA. CDR3 length equals 12 residues. TCRdb processed the 5' RACE reads anew with MiXCR; each CDR3 protein has one entry. The table lists 470,000 or so distinct CDR3 sequences, about a sixth of them singletons. This TCR was sampled from a man aged 18 to 30 who had mild COVID-19 (a few samples of this study predate the infection). Cell type and time point are not known. V gene TRBV7-2 combines with J gene TRBJ1-3; D unresolved. The sample comprised PBMCs or a T cell subset sorted from them (not recorded which). CDR3 loop: CASRMVGNTIYF. The CDR3 region has the DNA TGTGCCAGCAGGATGGTTGGAAACACCATATATTTT.